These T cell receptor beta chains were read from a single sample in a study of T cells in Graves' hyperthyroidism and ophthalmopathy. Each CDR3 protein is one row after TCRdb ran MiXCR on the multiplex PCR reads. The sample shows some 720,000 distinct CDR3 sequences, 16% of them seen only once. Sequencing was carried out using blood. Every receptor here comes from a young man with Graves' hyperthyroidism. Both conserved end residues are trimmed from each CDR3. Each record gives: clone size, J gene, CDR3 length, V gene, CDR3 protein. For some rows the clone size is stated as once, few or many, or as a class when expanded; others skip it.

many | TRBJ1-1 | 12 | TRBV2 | ASSPTTLNTEAF
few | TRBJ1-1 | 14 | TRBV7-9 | ASSVGSGSMNTEAS
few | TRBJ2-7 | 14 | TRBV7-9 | ASSLGGGHQHPEQY
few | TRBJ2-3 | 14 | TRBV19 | ASSISPLGWTDTQY
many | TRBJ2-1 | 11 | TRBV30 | AWSALVRGKQF
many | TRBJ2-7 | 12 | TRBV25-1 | ASSGRARSYEQY
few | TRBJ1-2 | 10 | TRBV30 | AWLPGFSGYT
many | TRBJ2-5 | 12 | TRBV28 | ASSFSRQQETQY
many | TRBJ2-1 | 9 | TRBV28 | ASSLQDEQF
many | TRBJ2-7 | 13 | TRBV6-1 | ASRQTRTGSYEQY
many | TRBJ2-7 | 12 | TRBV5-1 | ASSIRDTFYEQY
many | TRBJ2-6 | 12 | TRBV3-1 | ASSQEAALNVLT
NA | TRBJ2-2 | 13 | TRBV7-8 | ASTLYGRDTGELF
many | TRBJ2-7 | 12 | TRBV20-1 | SASGGGSTYEQY
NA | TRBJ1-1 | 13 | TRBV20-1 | SARTRGRGFTEAF